Below, one T cell receptor (beta chain) is given with its context. These data belong to a study of blood T cell repertoires in COVID-19. On the study more broadly: Nucleic acid was either cDNA or gDNA, and it came from T cells, B-cell-depleted T cells, or PBMCs.

V was pared by 2 bases and J by 0 bases, with 8 bases between. The V gene's germline CDR1 is MDHEN and CDR2 SYDVKM. CDR3 size: 15 residues. Sequencing was performed with immunoSEQ multiplex PCR; in TCRdb, only in-frame clones are kept and a portion is missing. Among more than 150,000 clones listed, 80% to 85% were seen once. Material: peripheral blood. This receptor was obtained from a woman aged 40 to 49 with acute or convalescent COVID-19. V and J are TRBV28 and TRBJ2-4; D not resolved. The CDR3 sequence: CASSLGQLAKNIQYF. The CDR3 region has the DNA TGTGCCAGCAGTTTAGGGCAGTTAGCCAAAAACATTCAGTACTTC.